The subject of this entry is one TCR beta chain. This record belongs to a study of blood T cell repertoires in COVID-19. Study details: Collection of acute and convalescent COVID-19 samples took place in the United States, Italy and Spain.

Generated by immunoSEQ multiplex PCR, the TCRdb table keeps only in-frame clones and is missing some. Of approximately 220,000 clones in the sample, approximately 88% were seen once. This receptor was taken from a young woman with acute COVID-19. The sequenced sample consisted of PBMCs or T cells enriched from blood (not recorded which).

The CDR3 coding sequence is TGCAGCGGACGGGACAGCGTGAGCTATGGCTACACCTTC. It encodes CSGRDSVSYGYTF. This chain uses TRBV29-1 with TRBJ1-2, with 7 bases matching TRBD1. The V gene end was trimmed by 7 bases and the J gene end by 4 bases; junction bases not matched to a gene: 9. The CDR3 runs to 13 residues. Germline V gene data show CDR1 as SQVTM and CDR2 as ANQGSEA. Complete variable domain (other parts from reference TRBV29-1 and TRBJ1-2): SAVISQKPSRDICQRGTSLTIQCQVDSQVTMMFWYRQQPGQSLTLIATANQGSEATYESGFVIDKFPISRPNLTFSTLTVSNMSPEDSSIYLCSGRDSVSYGYTFGSGTRLTVV.